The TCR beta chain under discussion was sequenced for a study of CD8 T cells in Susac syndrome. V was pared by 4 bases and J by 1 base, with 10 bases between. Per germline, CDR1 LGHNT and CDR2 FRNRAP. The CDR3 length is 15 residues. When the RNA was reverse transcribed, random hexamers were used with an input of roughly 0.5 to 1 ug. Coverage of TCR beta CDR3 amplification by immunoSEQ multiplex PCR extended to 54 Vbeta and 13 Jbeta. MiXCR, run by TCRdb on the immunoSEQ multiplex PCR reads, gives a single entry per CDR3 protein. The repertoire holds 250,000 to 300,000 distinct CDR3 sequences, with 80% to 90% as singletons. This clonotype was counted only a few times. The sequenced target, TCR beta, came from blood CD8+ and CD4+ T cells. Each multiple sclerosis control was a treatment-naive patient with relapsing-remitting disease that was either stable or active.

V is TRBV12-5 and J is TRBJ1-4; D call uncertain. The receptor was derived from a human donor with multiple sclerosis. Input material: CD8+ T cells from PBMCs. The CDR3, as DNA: TGTGCTAGTGGTTCGACAAGCGGAACTAATGAAAAACTGTTTTTT. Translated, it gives CASGSTSGTNEKLFF.